This is a list of T cell receptor beta chains from one sample in a study of identical twins. MiXCR, applied by TCRdb to the 5' RACE reads, yields one record per CDR3 protein. Among approximately 490,000 distinct CDR3 sequences listed, about 20% were seen once. The sample was also reused in another study, on yellow fever vaccine responses in identical twins.

Sequencing was done on a sample of CD4+ T cells sorted from blood. The receptors come from a woman in her late teens or twenties in good health. Each CDR3 is given with its conserved first and last residue. A D gene is named only where the DNA matches it firmly. Some rows have no size entry. The others give once, few or many, or a class for an expanded clone.

CRPGLAGAQFF | TGCAGACCGGGACTAGCGGGAGCGCAGTTCTTC | TRBV20-1 | 11 | TRBD2 | - | TRBJ2-1
CASSFVIGLPGDTQYF | TGTGCCAGCAGCTTCGTCATCGGGCTCCCGGGGGATACGCAGTATTTT | TRBV7-9 | 16 | - | - | TRBJ2-3
CASGLTTSAHLTIYNEQFF | TGTGCTAGTGGTTTGACGACTAGCGCCCACCTTACCATATACAATGAGCAGTTCTTC | TRBV12-5 | 19 | TRBD2 | few | TRBJ2-1
CASSPEGQGGSYNEQFF | TGTGCCAGCAGCCCAGAGGGACAGGGGGGCTCCTACAATGAGCAGTTCTTC | TRBV7-9 | 17 | TRBD1 | few | TRBJ2-1
CASSEWASATEAFF | TGTGCCAGCAGTGAATGGGCCAGTGCCACTGAAGCTTTCTTT | TRBV2 | 14 | - | few | TRBJ1-1
CASSELDSSRGYTF | TGTGCCAGCAGTGAATTGGATTCCAGTCGAGGCTACACCTTC | TRBV25-1 | 14 | - | - | TRBJ1-2
CSASALAGGAYEQYF | TGCAGTGCTAGTGCACTAGCGGGAGGTGCCTACGAGCAGTACTTC | TRBV20-1 | 15 | TRBD2 | - | TRBJ2-7
CASSRQGKGEKLFF | TGCGCCAGCAGCCGACAGGGTAAAGGAGAAAAACTGTTTTTT | TRBV4-1 | 14 | TRBD1 | - | TRBJ1-4
CASSPLKGASTDTQYF | TGTGCCAGCTCACCACTTAAGGGGGCGAGCACAGATACGCAGTATTTT | TRBV18 | 16 | TRBD1 | few | TRBJ2-3
CASSGGYQETQYF | TGTGCCAGCAGCGGGGGGTACCAAGAGACCCAGTACTTC | TRBV9 | 13 | - | few | TRBJ2-5
CASSFRQPEAFF | TGTGCCAGCAGTTTTAGACAGCCTGAAGCTTTCTTT | TRBV12-3/TRBV12-4 | 12 | - | - | TRBJ1-1
CASSPAGGTNTGELFF | TGTGCCAGCAGCCCGGCGGGGGGTACGAACACCGGGGAGCTGTTTTTT | TRBV5-5 | 16 | TRBD2 | - | TRBJ2-2
CASSFGQTLNTEAFF | TGTGCCAGCAGTTTCGGACAGACCCTGAACACTGAAGCTTTCTTT | TRBV12-3/TRBV12-4 | 15 | - | - | TRBJ1-1
CASSFGGLNTGELFF | TGCGCCAGCAGCTTCGGAGGCCTGAACACCGGGGAGCTGTTTTTT | TRBV5-1 | 15 | - | - | TRBJ2-2
CASSSRTGGDGTDTQYF | TGCGCCAGCAGCTCACGGACAGGGGGTGATGGCACAGATACGCAGTATTTT | TRBV5-1 | 17 | TRBD1 | few | TRBJ2-3
CASSPRVGVNTGELFF | TGTGCCAGCAGCCCCCGCGTGGGGGTAAACACCGGGGAGCTGTTTTTT | TRBV7-3 | 16 | - | few | TRBJ2-2